This T cell receptor (beta chain) came from a study of neurological immune-mediated disorders. CDR1 and CDR2 (germline): LGHDT, YNNKEL (reference sequence). The CDR3 contains 14 residues. The junction had 1 base not matched to a gene; V was cut back by 2 bases and J by 1 base. TCRdb re-analysed the 5' RACE reads in MiXCR, keeping a single row per CDR3 protein. The sample records roughly 100,000 distinct CDR3 sequences, 3.5% being singletons. This clonotype was seen many times. The sequenced sample consisted of PBMCs. The TCR was taken from a woman aged 18 to 35 with multiple sclerosis. The chain combines TRBV3-1 with TRBJ1-1; 7 bases map to TRBD1. For the CDR3, the DNA is TGTGCCAGCAGCCAACACAGGGGGAACACTGAAGCTTTCTTT. As protein: CASSQHRGNTEAFF.